Sequencing of this TCR beta chain was carried out in a study of CD8 T cells in Susac syndrome (dated by TCRdb to between 2018 and 2021). For context, the study as a whole: The study used repertoire sequencing to test whether antigen drove CD8+ T cell activation and differentiation in Susac syndrome. Clonality of the CD8+ T cell repertoire was compared between over 10 healthy donors, about 14 Susac syndrome patients and roughly 16 multiple sclerosis patients.

RNA was extracted using the RNeasy kit, and about 0.45 to 1 ug of the RNA was reverse transcribed with random hexamers. The immunoSEQ multiplex PCR assay, covering 54 Vbeta and 13 Jbeta segments, was used to amplify TCR beta CDR3 regions. PCR amplification bias was corrected by using a synthetic template baseline for primer optimization and computational correction. Per the authors' processing: Reads were annotated to V, D and J genes per IMGT and analyzed with immunoSEQ Analyzer, keeping only productive sequences. Clonality was computed as one minus Shannon entropy normalized by log2 of the number of productive unique sequences. For each patient and control, public and private clones were evaluated within the 100 most prevalent clones. Clones were defined as Susac-specific if absent from the healthy and MS cohorts, from around 1,000 published viral clones and from other ImmuneACCESS disease sequences. The raw public data were reprocessed by TCRdb itself: fastp quality trimming at Q25, MiXCR clonotype calling, in-frame beta chains only. Entries that share a CDR3 protein sequence are merged under the most common genes and DNA. In this record, the V and J calls reflect TCRdb's handling and not the investigators' own analysis. This sample has 250,000 to 300,000 distinct CDR3 sequences in its table, and roughly 85% of those were observed once. The ten largest clones capture about 0.11% of the sample.

General findings and caveats noted by the study authors: The number of individuals in the TCR sequencing and HLA analysis was acknowledged as relatively small.

The cysteine opens and the phenylalanine closes a CDR3 of 17 amino acids. The retained sequence is limited to the CDR3, 51 bases, with the frame set at the first base. The germline ends are 18 bases apart after V is trimmed by 3 bases and J by 1 base. High-throughput TCR beta sequencing profiled peripheral blood CD8+ and CD4+ T cells from healthy donors, Susac syndrome patients and multiple sclerosis patients. Multiple sclerosis controls were treatment-naive patients with stable or active relapsing-remitting disease fulfilling revised McDonald criteria. Bulk CD8+ and CD4+ T cells were purified by magnetic negative isolation, while CD8+ TEMRA cells were enriched using FACS. Blood was drawn into EDTA tubes, processed within 24 hours, and PBMCs were isolated by density gradient centrifugation. PBMCs destined for TCR sequencing were cryopreserved in liquid nitrogen and later thawed in a 37 °C water bath. A purity of at least 90% was achieved for sorted or isolated CD4+, CD8+ and CD8+ TEMRA cells.

As concerns this clonotype: The specificity of this receptor is unknown. No clone much larger than this one lies a single base away; base qualities are absent.

Sequencing used CD8+ T cells from PBMCs. The sequence was collected from a human donor with multiple sclerosis. Recombination joined TRBV12-3 or TRBV12-4 with TRBJ2-5; the D gene cannot be named for sure. The CDR3: CASSFPNGPAAQETQYF. The DNA is TGTGCCAGCAGTTTCCCGAATGGGCCCGCTGCCCAAGAGACCCAGTACTTC.